This T cell receptor (beta chain) was sequenced in a study of blood T cell repertoires in COVID-19. Study-wide background: Samples representing acute and convalescent COVID-19 were sourced from the United States, Italy and Spain.

This clone was counted only a few times. Produced via immunoSEQ multiplex PCR; TCRdb's table is partial and in-frame only. In the table there are about 170,000 clones, roughly 86% of which are singletons. Sequencing input: peripheral blood. The receptor comes from a woman aged 80 or over with COVID-19, enrolled during active disease.

CDR3 amino acids: CASSLLGAGANVLTF. CDR3 nucleotide sequence: TGTGCCAGCAGCTTATTGGGAGCTGGGGCCAACGTCCTGACTTTC. V usage is TRBV7-8 and J usage is TRBJ2-6; tentative D call: TRBD2 (5 bases). The V gene's germline CDR1 is SGHVS and CDR2 FQNEAQ. Trimming left V 2 bases short and J 2 bases short, with 7 bases between. The CDR3 has 15 amino acids.